The present T cell receptor (beta chain) was sequenced within a study of blood T cell repertoires in COVID-19. Original data processing: The authors estimated nucleated cell counts from reference gene primer amplification. Sequencing was performed with immunoSEQ multiplex PCR; in TCRdb, only in-frame clones are kept and a portion is missing. That table supplies the V and J calls and clone size; D and trimming were determined from the DNA. Altogether under 130,000 clones are present, over 75% being singletons, with the ten largest covering 13%. With 4 bases removed from V and 6 bases from J, the gap between germline ends came to 20 bases. The germline V gene has CDR1 SGHRS and CDR2 YFSETQ. The CDR3 totals 16 residues.

The genes are TRBV5-1 and TRBJ2-1, with a possible D match to TRBD1 (6 bases). This TCR derives from a human donor in a cohort sampled during active or convalescent COVID-19. Sample: peripheral blood. The CDR3 bases are TGCGCCAGCAGCCCGGCACCCACAGGGTCGGGCAATGAGCAGTTCTTC. Amino acid sequence: CASSPAPTGSGNEQFF.